This T cell receptor beta chain was recovered during a study of blood T cell repertoires in COVID-19. The CDR3 consists of 14 residues. Germline CDR1 MNHNS, CDR2 SASEGT. In the original workflow: Amplification of reference gene primers provided the estimated nucleated cell counts. The table came from immunoSEQ multiplex PCR; TCRdb's copy has only in-frame clones and leaves some out. V, J and clone size were drawn from that table, and D and trimming were deduced from the DNA. The data hold about 140,000 clones, with over 75% observed a single time. Note on this clone: A junction end diverges from the germline sequence, so it may reflect a read error.

The chain employs TRBV6-1 and TRBJ2-3; 10 positions agree with TRBD1. The TCR was taken from a man aged 45-65 years with acute or convalescent COVID-19. Sequenced input: peripheral blood. The CDR3 protein is CASSEAPAGTGVNF. Written as DNA, the CDR3 is TGTGCCAGCAGTGAAGCCCCTGCCGGGACAGGGGTAAATTTT.